The rows below give T cell receptor beta chains drawn from one sample of a study of shared clonotypes between healthy human individuals. Repertoires were generated with immunoSEQ multiplex PCR, while TCRdb's copy carries only in-frame clones and drops some. Found here are roughly 680,000 clones, around 77% of them singletons; the top ten hold more than 1.5%. The sequencing input was memory CD4+ T cells sorted from blood. The receptors shown here come from a woman younger than 45 in good health. CDR3s include the opening cysteine and the closing phenylalanine or tryptophan. D genes are given only for firm matches. For some rows the clone size is stated as once, few or many, or as a class when expanded; others skip it.

>TRBJ2-7|.|.|TRBV28
TGTGCCAGCAAAAACCCCGCAAGCTCCTACGAGCAGTACTTC
CASKNPASSYEQYF
>TRBJ2-3|once|TRBD2|TRBV30
TGTGCCTGGATCGCTACCGAGCGGGAGACGCAGTATTTT
CAWIATERETQYF
>TRBJ1-2|few|.|TRBV30
TGTGCCTGGAGTGTGGGGAGAAATCTTAACTATGGCTACACCTTC
CAWSVGRNLNYGYTF
>TRBJ2-3|.|.|TRBV5-4
TGTGCCAGCAGCTGGGACCAGAGCACAGATACGCAGTATTTT
CASSWDQSTDTQYF
>TRBJ1-5|.|TRBD1|TRBV7-9
TGTGCCAGCAGCTTAGAAGCTGGACAGGGAAGGCAGCCCCAGCATTTT
CASSLEAGQGRQPQHF
>TRBJ1-2|.|.|TRBV5-1
TGCGCCAGCAGCTTGGCGCCAGGGGTGACCTATGGCTACACCTTC
CASSLAPGVTYGYTF
>TRBJ2-7|.|TRBD2|TRBV28
TGTGCCAGCAGCTGGACTGGACTAGCGGGCCGCTACGAGCAGTACTTC
CASSWTGLAGRYEQYF
>TRBJ1-1|.|TRBD1|TRBV9
TGTGCCAGCAGCGTAGATGGACAGGGAATCACTGAAGCTTTCTTT
CASSVDGQGITEAFF
>TRBJ2-1|.|.|TRBV5-1
TGCGCCAGCAGACCCGAAGGTAATGAGCAGTTCTTC
CASRPEGNEQFF
>TRBJ2-3|.|TRBD2|TRBV30
TGTGCCTGGAGTGGGTCCTTCTCAGCGGGATCCACAGATACGCAGTATTTT
CAWSGSFSAGSTDTQYF
>TRBJ2-1|few|TRBD2|TRBV18
TGTGCCAGCTCACCAACTAGCGGGAGGGCCGAGAATGAGCAGTTCTTC
CASSPTSGRAENEQFF
>TRBJ1-3|few|TRBD1|TRBV7-2
TGTGCCAGCAGCGCGACAGGGCTCGGAAACACCATATATTTT
CASSATGLGNTIYF
>TRBJ1-4|.|TRBD1|TRBV19
TGTGCCAGCCAGGACAGGATTAATGAAAAACTGTTTTTT
CASQDRINEKLFF
>TRBJ1-2|few|TRBD1|TRBV7-2
TGTGCCAGCAGCACTCCTGACAGGGCGGGTGGCTACACCTTC
CASSTPDRAGGYTF
>TRBJ1-6|.|.|TRBV27
TGTGCCAGCAGTTTATCGGCTCACGGGTCACCCCTCCACTTT
CASSLSAHGSPLHF
>TRBJ1-1|.|.|TRBV6-6
TGTGCCAGCAGATTGGTAGGGGGTATGAACACTGAAGCTTTCTTT
CASRLVGGMNTEAFF
>TRBJ2-1|.|TRBD2|TRBV11-2
TGTGCCAGCAGCTCACTGCGGGAGGGACGGAATGAGCAGTTCTTC
CASSSLREGRNEQFF
>TRBJ2-2|once|TRBD2|TRBV7-9
TGTGCCAGCAGCTTACGTTGGCCTAGCGGGTCCACCGGGGAGCTGTTTTTT
CASSLRWPSGSTGELFF
>TRBJ1-5|.|.|TRBV27
TGTGCCAGCAGTAAAGGGAAGGAAGGACAGCCCCAGCATTTT
CASSKGKEGQPQHF
>TRBJ2-6|.|TRBD1|TRBV6-1
TGTGCCAGCAGTGAACAGGGGGACGCCAACGTCCTGACTTTC
CASSEQGDANVLTF
>TRBJ2-2|.|.|TRBV11-3
TGTGCCAGCAGCCGAACCGGGACGACGAACACCGGGGAGCTGTTTTTT
CASSRTGTTNTGELFF
>TRBJ1-1|.|.|TRBV9
TGTGCCAGCAGCCCTGGGAACCGGCCGGGGGCTGTGAACACTGAAGCTTTCTTT
CASSPGNRPGAVNTEAFF
>TRBJ2-1|.|TRBD2|TRBV27
TGTGCCAGCAGTTTAGTGCTAGCGGTTACTTACAATGAGCAGTTCTTC
CASSLVLAVTYNEQFF
>TRBJ2-1|.|TRBD2|TRBV7-2
TGTGCCAGCAGCCGCTTGATGCTAGCGGGCAATGAGCAGTTCTTC
CASSRLMLAGNEQFF
>TRBJ2-7|.|TRBD1|TRBV6-1
TGTGCCAGCAGTTCCCGGGACAGGGGCTACGAGCAGTACTTC
CASSSRDRGYEQYF
>TRBJ2-1|.|TRBD2|TRBV5-1
TGCGCCAGCAGCTTGACTAGCGGGAGGAATGAGCAGTTCTTC
CASSLTSGRNEQFF
>TRBJ2-7|.|.|TRBV21-1
TGTGCCAGCAGCCGGCTGGGACGGATCTACGAGCAGTACTTC
CASSRLGRIYEQYF
>TRBJ2-3|.|.|TRBV9
TGTGCCAGCAGCGTAAGGGGGGGCCGAGACACAGATACGCAGTATTTT
CASSVRGGRDTDTQYF
>TRBJ1-5|.|.|TRBV19
TGTGCCAGTAGTATAGGGCAGGGGAGAAATCAGCCCCAGCATTTT
CASSIGQGRNQPQHF
>TRBJ2-1|.|.|TRBV29-1
TGCAGCTCTACGGGGACAGGGCTAGCGGGTGGTGAGCAGTTCTTC
CSSTGTGLAGGEQFF
>TRBJ2-3|.|.|TRBV5-1
TGCGCCAGCAGCTTGGACACCAAGGTGGGAGATACGCAGTATTTT
CASSLDTKVGDTQYF
>TRBJ2-1|.|.|TRBV6-4
TGTGCCAGGCCCACGGGGACCTACAATGAGCAGTTCTTC
CARPTGTYNEQFF
>TRBJ2-1|once|.|TRBV10-1
TGCGCCAGCAGGCGGGACAGAGATTCCGGGAATGAGCAGTTCTTC
CASRRDRDSGNEQFF
>TRBJ1-1|.|TRBD1|TRBV27
TGTGCCAGCAGTGAGGGGGCTTGGGACACTGAAGCTTTCTTT
CASSEGAWDTEAFF
>TRBJ2-1|.|.|TRBV6-6
TGTGCCAGCAGTTACGTCCAGGGGAGGGGCAATGAGCAGTTCTTC
CASSYVQGRGNEQFF
>TRBJ2-3|.|TRBD1|TRBV5-6
TGTGCCAGCAGCTTGGACAGGGGGACAGATACGCAGTATTTT
CASSLDRGTDTQYF
>TRBJ1-4|.|.|TRBV28
TGTGCCAGCAGGGACCAATTGGGTGGGGAAAAACTGTTTTTT
CASRDQLGGEKLFF
>TRBJ1-2|.|.|TRBV28
TGTGCCAGCAGTTTAGAGCTGGGGAGCTACACCTTC
CASSLELGSYTF
>TRBJ1-1|few|.|TRBV7-6
TGTGCCAGCAGTCGGGGGGGAGGGGACCAGAACACTGAAGCTTTCTTT
CASSRGGGDQNTEAFF
>TRBJ1-1|few|.|TRBV29-1
TGCAGCGTGGGGGCCACGGGGGGCGACACTGAAGCTTTCTTT
CSVGATGGDTEAFF
>TRBJ2-1|.|TRBD2|TRBV5-1
TGCGCCAGCAGCTTCGCCGGGACTAGCGGGAGTTTGGGGCAGTTCTTC
CASSFAGTSGSLGQFF
>TRBJ2-1|.|TRBD2|TRBV6-1
TGTGCCAGCAGTGAAGCGCACCCTAGCGGACAATACAATGAGCAGTTCTTC
CASSEAHPSGQYNEQFF
>TRBJ2-2|.|.|TRBV18
TGTGCCAGCTCACCCGCAGGAGGGGGTCACACCGGGGAGCTGTTTTTT
CASSPAGGGHTGELFF
>TRBJ1-5|.|.|TRBV7-2
TGTGCCAGCAAGCTTTCGAGTGTTAGCAATCAGCCCCAGCATTTT
CASKLSSVSNQPQHF
>TRBJ1-5|.|TRBD1|TRBV28
TGTGCCAGCAACCCCGACAGGGTTATCAATCAGCCCCAGCATTTT
CASNPDRVINQPQHF
>TRBJ2-2|few|.|TRBV10-2
TGCGCCAGCAGGGGGACTCCGAACACCGGGGAGCTGTTTTTT
CASRGTPNTGELFF
>TRBJ2-1|.|.|TRBV4-1
TGCGCCAGCAGCCACCCGGGCAATGAGCAGTTCTTC
CASSHPGNEQFF
>TRBJ2-2|.|TRBD2|TRBV5-1
TGCGCCAGCAGCTTGGGGGTAGCGGGAGTCACCGGGGAGCTGTTTTTT
CASSLGVAGVTGELFF
>TRBJ1-2|few|.|TRBV27
TGTGCCAGCAGTGCGCAGGGTGGAGGCTACACCTTC
CASSAQGGGYTF
>TRBJ1-2|.|.|TRBV28
TGTGCCAGCAGTGCACTAGGACAGAACTATGGCTACACCTTC
CASSALGQNYGYTF
>TRBJ1-2|.|.|TRBV2
TGTGCCAGCAAAATGGGCAGTAACTATGGCTACACCTTC
CASKMGSNYGYTF
>TRBJ2-1|.|.|TRBV2
TGTGCCAGCATCAGGGAGGCTAGCTACAATGAGCAGTTCTTC
CASIREASYNEQFF
>TRBJ1-4|.|TRBD1|TRBV28
TGTGCCAGCAGCATCGACAGGGTCGGCGAAAAACTGTTTTTT
CASSIDRVGEKLFF
>TRBJ1-2|many|TRBD1|TRBV6-6
TGTGCCAGCACTTCGGTGACAGGGGATGGCTACACCTTC
CASTSVTGDGYTF
>TRBJ2-3|.|.|TRBV18
TGTGCCAGCTCACCACCGGTGTCAGATACGCAGTATTTT
CASSPPVSDTQYF
>TRBJ1-4|.|.|TRBV15
TGTGCCACCAGCAGAGGGACCGGGGGGGAAAAACTGTTTTTT
CATSRGTGGEKLFF
>TRBJ1-1|.|.|TRBV6-6
TGTGCCAGCAGTTACGACGGTCCCAGGGCCCACACTGAAGCTTTCTTT
CASSYDGPRAHTEAFF
>TRBJ2-1|.|.|TRBV7-3
TGTGCCAGCAACCCTAGAGGACAGAACAATGAGCAGTTCTTC
CASNPRGQNNEQFF
>TRBJ2-1|.|TRBD2|TRBV25-1
TGTGCCAGCAGTGGGGAGACTAGCGGAAGCCCTAATGAGCAGTTCTTC
CASSGETSGSPNEQFF